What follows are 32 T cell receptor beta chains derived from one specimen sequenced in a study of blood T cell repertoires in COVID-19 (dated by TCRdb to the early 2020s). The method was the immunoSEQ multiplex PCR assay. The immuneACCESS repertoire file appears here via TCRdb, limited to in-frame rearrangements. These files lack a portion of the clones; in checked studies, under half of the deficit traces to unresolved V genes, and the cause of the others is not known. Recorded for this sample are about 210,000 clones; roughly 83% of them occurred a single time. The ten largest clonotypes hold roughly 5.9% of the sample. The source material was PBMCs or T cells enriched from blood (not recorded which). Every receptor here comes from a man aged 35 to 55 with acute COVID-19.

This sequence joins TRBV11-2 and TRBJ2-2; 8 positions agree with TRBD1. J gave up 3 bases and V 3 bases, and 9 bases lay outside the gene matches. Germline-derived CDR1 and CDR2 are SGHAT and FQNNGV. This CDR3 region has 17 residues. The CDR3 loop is CASSFIQGAGYTGELFF. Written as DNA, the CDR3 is TGTGCCAGCAGCTTCATCCAGGGGGCCGGATACACCGGGGAGCTGTTTTTT. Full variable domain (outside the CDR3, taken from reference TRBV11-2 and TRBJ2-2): EAGVAQSPRYKIIEKRQSVAFWCNPISGHATLYWYQQILGQGPKLLIQFQNNGVVDDSQLPKDRFSAERLKGVDSTLKIQPAKLEDSAVYLCASSFIQGAGYTGELFFGEGSRLTVL.

The CDR3 DNA sequence: TGTGCCAGCAGTTTAAGGCTAGCGGGGGGTATCAATGAGCAGTTCTTC. The encoded protein is CASSLRLAGGINEQFF. The genes are TRBV27 and TRBJ2-1; 11 bases are shared with TRBD2. In germline, CDR1 is MNHEY, CDR2 SMNVEV (reference sequence). The trim removed 2 bases at V and 6 bases at J, leaving 6 bases unmatched. This CDR3 spans 16 amino acids.

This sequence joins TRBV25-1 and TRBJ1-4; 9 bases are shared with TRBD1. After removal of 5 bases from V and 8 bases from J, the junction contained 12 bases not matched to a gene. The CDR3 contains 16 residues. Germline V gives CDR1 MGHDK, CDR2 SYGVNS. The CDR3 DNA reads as TGTGCCAGCAGTCCCATAGGGACAGGGACAGACGAAAAACTGTTTTTT. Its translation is CASSPIGTGTDEKLFF.

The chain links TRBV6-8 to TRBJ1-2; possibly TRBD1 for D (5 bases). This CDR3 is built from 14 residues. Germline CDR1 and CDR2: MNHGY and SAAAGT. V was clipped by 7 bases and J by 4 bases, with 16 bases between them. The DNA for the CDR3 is TGTGCCAGCAAGCAGACAGATAAGACCTATGGCTACACCTTC. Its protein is CASKQTDKTYGYTF.

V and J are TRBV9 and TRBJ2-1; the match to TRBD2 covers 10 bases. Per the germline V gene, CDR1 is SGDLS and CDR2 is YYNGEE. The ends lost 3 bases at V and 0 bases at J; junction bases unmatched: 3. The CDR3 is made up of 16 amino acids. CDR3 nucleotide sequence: TGTGCCAGCAGCGGGACTAGCGGTAGCTCCTACAATGAGCAGTTCTTC. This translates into CASSGTSGSSYNEQFF.

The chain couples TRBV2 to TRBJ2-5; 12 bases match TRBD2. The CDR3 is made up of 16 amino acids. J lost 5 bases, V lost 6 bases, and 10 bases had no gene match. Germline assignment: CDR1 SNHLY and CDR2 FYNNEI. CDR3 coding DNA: TGTGCCAGCAGGCGACTAGCGGGAGTAGGGCGGGAGACCCAGTACTTC. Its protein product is CASRRLAGVGRETQYF.

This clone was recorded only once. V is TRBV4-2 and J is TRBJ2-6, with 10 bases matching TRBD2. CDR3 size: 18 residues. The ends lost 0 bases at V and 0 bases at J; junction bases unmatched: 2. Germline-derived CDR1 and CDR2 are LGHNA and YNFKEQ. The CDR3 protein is CASSQDPSGSSGANVLTF. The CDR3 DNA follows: TGTGCCAGCAGCCAAGATCCTAGCGGGAGCTCTGGGGCCAACGTCCTGACTTTC.

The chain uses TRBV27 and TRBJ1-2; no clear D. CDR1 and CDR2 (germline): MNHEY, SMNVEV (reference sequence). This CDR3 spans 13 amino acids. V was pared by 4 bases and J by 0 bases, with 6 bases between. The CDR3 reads CASSYRANYGYTF. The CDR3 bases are TGTGCCAGCAGTTATAGAGCTAACTATGGCTACACCTTC.

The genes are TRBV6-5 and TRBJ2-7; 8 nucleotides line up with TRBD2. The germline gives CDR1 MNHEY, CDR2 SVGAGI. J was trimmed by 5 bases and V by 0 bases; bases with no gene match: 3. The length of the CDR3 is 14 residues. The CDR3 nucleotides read TGTGCCAGCAGTTACTCGGGACTAGGAAACGAGCAGTACTTC. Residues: CASSYSGLGNEQYF.

The CDR3: CASSQQPPSGQETQYF. CDR3 in DNA: TGCGCCAGCAGCCAACAACCTCCTAGCGGCCAAGAGACCCAGTACTTC. The genes are TRBV4-1 and TRBJ2-5, with 7 bases matching TRBD2. Germline assignment: CDR1 MGHRA and CDR2 YSYEKL. This CDR3 spans 16 amino acids. Trimming cost V 2 bases and J 1 base; bases outside gene matches: 7.

CDR3 residues: CATSGRESSGNTIYF. Written as DNA, the CDR3 is TGTGCCACCAGTGGACGGGAAAGCTCTGGAAACACCATATATTTT. The V call is TRBV24-1, the J call TRBJ1-3; D is ambiguous. CDR3 size: 15 residues. Germline assignment: CDR1 KGHDR and CDR2 SFDVKD. V was clipped by 5 bases and J by 0 bases, with 10 bases between them.

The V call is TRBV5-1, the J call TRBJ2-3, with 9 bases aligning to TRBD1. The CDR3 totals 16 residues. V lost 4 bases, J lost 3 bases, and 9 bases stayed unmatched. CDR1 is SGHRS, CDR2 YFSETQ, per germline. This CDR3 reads CASSLENGQGTDTQYF. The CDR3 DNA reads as TGCGCCAGCAGCCTGGAAAATGGACAGGGGACAGATACGCAGTATTTT.

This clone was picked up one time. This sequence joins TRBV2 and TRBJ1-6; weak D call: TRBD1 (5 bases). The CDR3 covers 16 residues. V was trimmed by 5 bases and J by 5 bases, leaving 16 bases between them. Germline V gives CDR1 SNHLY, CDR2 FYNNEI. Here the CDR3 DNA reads TGTGCCAGCAGTACAGATCTAGGGGTCAATAATTCACCCCTCCACTTT. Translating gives CASSTDLGVNNSPLHF.

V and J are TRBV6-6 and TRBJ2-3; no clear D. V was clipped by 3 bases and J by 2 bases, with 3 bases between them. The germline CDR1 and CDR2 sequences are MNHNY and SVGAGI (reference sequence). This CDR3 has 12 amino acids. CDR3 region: CASSYITDTQYF. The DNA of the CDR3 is TGTGCCAGCAGTTATATCACAGATACGCAGTATTTT.

The CDR3: CASSGRGRGTEAFF. The DNA for the CDR3 is TGTGCCAGCAGTGGCCGAGGCCGGGGCACTGAAGCTTTCTTT. The chain joins TRBV28 to TRBJ1-1, with no clear D. V was cut by 5 bases and J by 4 bases, with 14 bases left in between. This CDR3 has 14 amino acids. CDR1 and CDR2 from the germline V gene are MDHEN and SYDVKM. Complete variable domain (other parts from reference TRBV28 and TRBJ1-1): DVKVTQSSRYLVKRTGEKVFLECVQDMDHENMFWYRQDPGLGLRLIYFSYDVKMKEKGDIPEGYSVSREKKERFSLILESASTNQTSMYLCASSGRGRGTEAFFGQGTRLTVV.

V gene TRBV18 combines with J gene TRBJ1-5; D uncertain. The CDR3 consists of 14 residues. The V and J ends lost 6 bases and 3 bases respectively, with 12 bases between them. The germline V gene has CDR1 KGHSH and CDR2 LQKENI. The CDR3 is CASSPAQNNQPQHF. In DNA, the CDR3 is TGTGCCAGCTCTCCGGCACAGAACAATCAGCCCCAGCATTTT.

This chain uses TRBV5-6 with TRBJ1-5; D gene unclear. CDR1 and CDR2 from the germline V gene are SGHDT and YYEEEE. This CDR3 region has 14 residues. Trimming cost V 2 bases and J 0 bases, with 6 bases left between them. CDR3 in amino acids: CASSFRYSNQPQHF. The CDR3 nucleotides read TGTGCCAGCAGCTTCAGATATAGCAATCAGCCCCAGCATTTT.

CDR3 amino acids: CASSGPTGHAGELFF. The CDR3 nucleotides read TGTGCCAGCAGCGGGCCTACAGGGCATGCCGGGGAGCTGTTTTTT. The V and J genes are TRBV5-4 and TRBJ2-2; possible D gene TRBD1, 6 bases. This CDR3 is built from 15 residues. Germline CDR1 SGHNT, CDR2 YYREEE (reference sequence). Trimming took 4 bases from V and 6 from J, leaving 16 bases between them. The whole variable domain, filled in from reference TRBV5-4 and TRBJ2-2, reads ETGVTQSPTHLIKTRGQQVTLRCSSQSGHNTVSWYQQALGQGPQFIFQYYREEENGRGNFPPRFSGLQFPNYSSELNVNALELDDSALYLCASSGPTGHAGELFFGEGSRLTVL.

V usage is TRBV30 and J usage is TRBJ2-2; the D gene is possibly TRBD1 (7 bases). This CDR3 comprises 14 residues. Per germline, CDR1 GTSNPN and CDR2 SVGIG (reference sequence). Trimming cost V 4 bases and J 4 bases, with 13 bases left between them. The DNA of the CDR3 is TGTGCCTGGATTCAGGGGGGCGGCACCGGGGAGCTGTTTTTT. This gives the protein CAWIQGGGTGELFF.

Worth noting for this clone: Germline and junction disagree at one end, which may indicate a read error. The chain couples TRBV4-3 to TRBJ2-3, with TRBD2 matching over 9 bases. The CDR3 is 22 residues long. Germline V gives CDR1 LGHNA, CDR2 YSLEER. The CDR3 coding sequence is TGCCCCAGCAGCCCCCGGGGGGGATCAGGGCTAGCGGGACAAGATGACACAGATACGCAGTATTTT. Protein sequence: CPSSPRGGSGLAGQDDTDTQYF.

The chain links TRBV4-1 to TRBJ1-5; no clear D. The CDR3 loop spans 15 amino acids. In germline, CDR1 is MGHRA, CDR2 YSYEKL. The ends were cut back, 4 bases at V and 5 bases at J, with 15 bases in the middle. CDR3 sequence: CASSRGSSGDQPQHF. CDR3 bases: TGCGCCAGCAGCCGAGGGTCGTCCGGGGATCAGCCCCAGCATTTT.

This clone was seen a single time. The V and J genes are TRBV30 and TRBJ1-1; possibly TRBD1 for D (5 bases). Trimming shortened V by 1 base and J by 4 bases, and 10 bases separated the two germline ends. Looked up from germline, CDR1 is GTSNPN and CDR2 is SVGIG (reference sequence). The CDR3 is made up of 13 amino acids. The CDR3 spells CAWSEIGGTEAFF. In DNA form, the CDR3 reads TGTGCCTGGAGTGAAATCGGGGGCACTGAAGCTTTCTTT.

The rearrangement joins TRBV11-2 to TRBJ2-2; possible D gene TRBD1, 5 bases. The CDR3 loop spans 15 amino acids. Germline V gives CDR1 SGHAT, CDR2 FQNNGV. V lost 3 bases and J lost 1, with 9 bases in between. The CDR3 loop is CASSLGLGNTGELFF. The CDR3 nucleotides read TGTGCCAGCAGCTTGGGGCTAGGGAACACCGGGGAGCTGTTTTTT.

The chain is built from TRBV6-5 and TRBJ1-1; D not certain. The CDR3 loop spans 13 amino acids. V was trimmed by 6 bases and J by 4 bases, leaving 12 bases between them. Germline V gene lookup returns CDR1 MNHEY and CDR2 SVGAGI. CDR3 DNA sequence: TGTGCCAGCAGCAAGACATGGATCACTGAAGCTTTCTTT. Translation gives CASSKTWITEAFF.

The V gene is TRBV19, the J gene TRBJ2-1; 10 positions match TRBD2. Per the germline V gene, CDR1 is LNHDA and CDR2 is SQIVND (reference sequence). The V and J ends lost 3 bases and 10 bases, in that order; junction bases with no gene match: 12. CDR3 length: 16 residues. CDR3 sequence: CASSIGLAASGGEQFF. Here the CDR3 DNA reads TGTGCCAGTAGTATCGGACTAGCGGCATCCGGCGGGGAGCAGTTCTTC.

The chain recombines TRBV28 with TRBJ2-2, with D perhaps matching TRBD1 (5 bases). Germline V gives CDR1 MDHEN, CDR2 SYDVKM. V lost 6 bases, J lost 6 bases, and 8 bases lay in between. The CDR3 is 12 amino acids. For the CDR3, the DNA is TGTGCCAGCAGGAGCAGGGCCGGGGAGCTGTTTTTT. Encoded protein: CASRSRAGELFF. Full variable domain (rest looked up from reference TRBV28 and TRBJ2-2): DVKVTQSSRYLVKRTGEKVFLECVQDMDHENMFWYRQDPGLGLRLIYFSYDVKMKEKGDIPEGYSVSREKKERFSLILESASTNQTSMYLCASRSRAGELFFGEGSRLTVL.

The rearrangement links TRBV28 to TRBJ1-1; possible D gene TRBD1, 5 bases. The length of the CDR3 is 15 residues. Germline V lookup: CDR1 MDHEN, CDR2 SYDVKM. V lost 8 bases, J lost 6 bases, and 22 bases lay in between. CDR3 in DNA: TGTGCCAGCTCTGGGGCTACCACGATAGTCGCTGAAGCTTTCTTT. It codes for CASSGATTIVAEAFF.

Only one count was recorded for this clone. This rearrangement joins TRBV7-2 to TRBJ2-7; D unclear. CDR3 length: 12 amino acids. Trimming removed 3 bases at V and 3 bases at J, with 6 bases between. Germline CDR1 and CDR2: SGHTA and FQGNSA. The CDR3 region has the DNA TGTGCCAGCAGCTTGTGGCTCTACGAGCAGTACTTC. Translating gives CASSLWLYEQYF.

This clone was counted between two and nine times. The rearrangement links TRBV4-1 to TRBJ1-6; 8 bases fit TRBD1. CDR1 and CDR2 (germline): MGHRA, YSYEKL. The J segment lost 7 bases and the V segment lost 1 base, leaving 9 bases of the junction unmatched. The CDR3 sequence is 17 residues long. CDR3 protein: CASSQAFRGRENSPLHF. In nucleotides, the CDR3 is TGCGCCAGCAGCCAAGCATTCAGGGGGCGTGAAAATTCACCCCTCCACTTT.

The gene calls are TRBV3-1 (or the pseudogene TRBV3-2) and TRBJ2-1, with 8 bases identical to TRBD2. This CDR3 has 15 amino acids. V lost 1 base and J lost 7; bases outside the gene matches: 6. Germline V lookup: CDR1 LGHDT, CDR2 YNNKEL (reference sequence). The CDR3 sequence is CASSQVARGGNEQFF. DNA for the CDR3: TGTGCCAGCAGCCAAGTAGCCCGCGGGGGGAATGAGCAGTTCTTC.

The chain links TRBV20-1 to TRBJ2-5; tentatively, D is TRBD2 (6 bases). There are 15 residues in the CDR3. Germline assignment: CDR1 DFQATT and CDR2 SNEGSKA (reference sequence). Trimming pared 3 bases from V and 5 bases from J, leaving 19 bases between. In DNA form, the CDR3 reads TGCAGTGCTAGTCCCCGGAGGGGTGCAGGGGAGACCCAGTACTTC. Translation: CSASPRRGAGETQYF.

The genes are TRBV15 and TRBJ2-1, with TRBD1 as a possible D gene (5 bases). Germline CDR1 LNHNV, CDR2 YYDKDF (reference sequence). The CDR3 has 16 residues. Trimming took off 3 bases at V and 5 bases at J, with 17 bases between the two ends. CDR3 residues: CATSRVGEGVDNEQFF. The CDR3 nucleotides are TGTGCCACCAGCAGGGTTGGGGAAGGGGTAGACAATGAGCAGTTCTTC. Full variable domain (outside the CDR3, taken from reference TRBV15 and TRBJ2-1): DAMVIQNPRYQVTQFGKPVTLSCSQTLNHNVMYWYQQKSSQAPKLLFHYYDKDFNNEADTPDNFQSRRPNTSFCFLDIRSPGLGDTAMYLCATSRVGEGVDNEQFFGPGTRLTVL.